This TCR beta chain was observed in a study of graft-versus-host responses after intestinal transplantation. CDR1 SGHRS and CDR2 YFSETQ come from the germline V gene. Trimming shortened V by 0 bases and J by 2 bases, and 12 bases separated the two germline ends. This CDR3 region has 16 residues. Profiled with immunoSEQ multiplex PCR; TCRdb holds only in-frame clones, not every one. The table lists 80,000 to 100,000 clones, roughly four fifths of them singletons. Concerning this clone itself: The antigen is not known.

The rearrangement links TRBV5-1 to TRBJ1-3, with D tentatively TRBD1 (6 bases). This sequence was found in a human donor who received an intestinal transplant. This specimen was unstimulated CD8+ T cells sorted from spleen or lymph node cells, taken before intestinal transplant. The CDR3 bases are TGCGCCAGCAGCTTGGTAGGCGGGGGCACTGGAAACACCATATATTTT. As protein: CASSLVGGGTGNTIYF.